Described below is a single T cell receptor beta chain sequence and its context. The data originate from a study of blood T cell repertoires in COVID-19. Losses at the gene ends were 0 bases for V and 4 bases for J; bases not matched to a gene: 4. The CDR3 is 15 amino acids. The germline V gene has CDR1 SGHDT and CDR2 YYEEEE. Measured with immunoSEQ multiplex PCR; TCRdb has only the in-frame clones, and not every one. The sample yields 150,000 to 180,000 clones, around 80% seen once. Sequencing used PBMCs or T cells enriched from blood (not recorded which). The TCR sequence derives from a middle-aged man who had recovered from COVID-19. This chain links TRBV5-6 with TRBJ1-2; the match to TRBD1 covers 9 bases. The CDR3 DNA reads TGTGCCAGCAGCTTGGTTACAGGGGGCGGCTATGGCTACACCTTC. It is translated as CASSLVTGGGYGYTF. Full variable domain (rest looked up from reference TRBV5-6 and TRBJ1-2): DAGVTQSPTHLIKTRGQQVTLRCSPKSGHDTVSWYQQALGQGPQFIFQYYEEEERQRGNFPDRFSGHQFPNYSSELNVNALLLGDSALYLCASSLVTGGGYGYTFGSGTRLTVV.